This TCR beta chain was documented in a study of cytomegalovirus exposure and HLA in healthy donors (dated by TCRdb to 2016 to 2017). In the study overall: An earlier analysis of several hundred of the donors reported more than 250 Gb of sequence data and some 100 million unique TCR beta sequences from roughly 180 million T cells. To study patterns of TCR occurrence, a later analysis re-analyzed previously published TCR beta repertoires from 500 to 850 donors and added high-resolution HLA genotyping. Typing coverage differed by locus: A, B, C, DRB1 and DQB1 were typed in roughly 620-630 donors, DQA1 in 522, DPA1 in some 600, and DPB1 in 400 to 480. The later analysis used no new phenotypic data to find candidate immune exposures, relying instead on TCR beta sequences and their occurrence across donors. An early release covering just under 650 HLA-typed donors comprised about 290 gigabases of sequencing data and approximately 80 million unique TCR sequences. The study used immunosequencing to profile the T cell repertoires of under 700 subjects and linked those repertoires to cytomegalovirus serostatus. Donor age, sex, ethnicity and CMV serostatus were compiled alongside the repertoire data. To predict cytomegalovirus infection status, the study brought together high-throughput TCR immunosequencing, statistical association of individual TCRs with disease status, and machine learning. A later genetic analysis used genome-wide SNP genotypes for about 65% of the 666 donors, treating that subset as a discovery cohort. Because of strong linkage in the cohort, four to six DR-DQ haplotypes were treated as single units for association and clustering. Every repertoire in the discovery cohort had been generated on one and the same sequencing platform. In an earlier analysis of 500 to 650 of the donors, high-throughput TCR beta sequencing was used to judge whether each TCR beta V gene segment behaved as functional or pseudogenic. Across approximately 400 genotyped donors of the cohort, an average of approximately 220,000 unique TCR beta nucleotide sequences per donor were sequenced, and roughly 17% of those sequences were non-productive. Of the approximately 400 genotyped donors, about 80% fell in the genetic ancestry cluster associated with self-reported Caucasian donors. The study aimed to test whether signatures of past pathogen exposure could be identified by cataloging public T cell receptors. HLA typing included class I and class II loci at four-digit resolution. In addition to the first cohort of roughly 670 subjects, a separate validation cohort of 100 to 150 different subjects was used. Overall study outcomes, separate from this receptor: In a later analysis, TCR association rates were found to vary across HLA loci, with the most associated TCRs seen for DRB1 alleles and the fewest for HLA-C alleles. A later analysis reported that several top co-occurrence clusters appeared linked to parvovirus B19, influenza, CMV and Epstein-Barr virus. A total of 150 or so TCR beta chains were listed by the study as associated with cytomegalovirus. HLA typing was unavailable for some donors at each locus, so association tests used only the typed subset. A later analysis found that HLA-associated TCR beta chains were more clonally expanded and had lower generation probabilities than equally common non-associated chains. A further reported finding was that TCR beta sequences accurately predicted the HLA-A and HLA-B alleles for most subjects in the first cohort. Immune exposure information for the cohort was limited to CMV serostatus. It was suggested by the authors that the approach could potentially be generalized to other disease states and immunological phenotypes. Across donors, most TCR sequences were observed very rarely, whereas some public TCRs were present in many individuals. The classifier was reported to diagnose cytomegalovirus status with high specificity and sensitivity in both the original cohort and the validation cohort. An association between a missense DCLRE1C variant and V-gene and J-gene trimming of TCR beta chains was found in a later genetic analysis and replicated in an independent cohort. When HLA alleles, especially DR and DQ, strongly co-occurred, attributing TCR associations to individual alleles was difficult. An earlier analysis of some 590 of the donors showed that most TCR beta V segments appeared in productive rearrangements either about 87% or about 30% of the time, which broadly matched IMGT annotations. Presence/absence analyses assumed roughly uniform sequencing depth across donors, an assumption that may not hold. Specific HLA alleles were associated with more than 15,000 TCR beta sequences at a false discovery rate of 0.05 in a later analysis. A later analysis found that most CMV-associated TCR beta chains appeared HLA-restricted, with HLA associations seemingly driven largely by CMV exposure. Three of the identified cytomegalovirus-associated TCR beta chains were confirmed in vitro to be specific for cytomegalovirus antigens. Because counts were too low, roughly 16 rarely observed V segments, including chromosome 9 orphons, were excluded from the earlier analysis of fewer than 650 of the donors. A group of highly shared sequence variants was considered likely to be a technical artifact of the sequencing pipeline. The cohort was sequenced for TCR beta chains only, and without alpha or paired-chain data the features that could be detected were limited. Because the 87-base-pair reads could not distinguish some IMGT-functional V segments, including TRBV6-2 and TRBV6-3, those segments were excluded. According to a later genetic analysis, donors in an Asian-associated ancestry cluster had fewer N-insertions in productive TCRs than the roughly 700-donor mean. Linkage disequilibrium might explain the correlated functional status among segregating V segments, but an unknown experimental factor could not be ruled out.

The cysteine opens and the phenylalanine closes a CDR3 of 15 amino acids. The entry retains the CDR3 DNA only, 45 bases that are in frame from base 1. CDR1 and CDR2 are read off the germline V gene as MGHRA and YSYEKL. V has 7 bases trimmed and J has 3 bases trimmed; junction bases matching no gene number 7. Library method: the immunoSEQ multiplex PCR assay. For the multiplex PCR, a mixture combining 60 forward primers for TCR Vbeta segments and 13 reverse primers for TCR Jbeta segments was used. The CDR3 region of rearranged TCR beta genes was amplified from genomic DNA with a multiplex PCR assay. Amplified TCR beta libraries were sequenced as 87-base-pair reads on the Illumina HiSeq System. Concerning the study's data processing: A later analysis counted about 80 million unique TCR beta chains across the roughly 700 repertoires, and roughly 9.9 million of these chains were shared by at least two donors. Raw reads were error-corrected and collapsed into unique sequences by a nearest-neighbor algorithm in which closely related sequences were merged to remove PCR and sequencing errors. To assign V, D and J gene segments, CDR3 sequences were aligned to IMGT reference sequences. For a sequence to be retained, a match of at least six nucleotides was required to both a V gene segment and a J gene segment. A rearrangement counted as productive if the CDR3 had no stop codons and remained in frame with V and J, and every other rearrangement counted as non-productive. Following IMGT convention, CDR3 was defined as the stretch from the second conserved V-encoded cysteine up to the conserved J-encoded phenylalanine. In an earlier analysis of 550 to 650 of the donors, sequences lacking an unambiguous match to a single V gene segment were excluded. In an earlier analysis of some 590 of the donors, a V segment was called functional when productive rearrangements were above 56.7%, and segregating when the standard deviation between donors exceeded 5%. A statistical classification framework was developed to diagnose cytomegalovirus status using the catalog of TCR beta chain sequences. In a later analysis, TCR nucleotide sequences were compared against IMGT/GENE-DB human TR gene sequences so that V and J genes could be assigned. The TCRdist pipeline was used in a later analysis to assign CDR3 sequences and most-parsimonious VDJ recombination scenarios. A later analysis defined each TCR beta chain by its CDR3 amino acid sequence plus V-gene family, and excluded reads lacking a unique V-gene family. In a later analysis, approximately 590 highly shared, low-generation-probability nucleotide sequences were removed to address suspected cross-contamination and a sequencing artifact. In a later analysis, a clonal expansion index was calculated for each public chain from normalized within-repertoire ranks of inferred template counts. Generation probabilities in a later analysis came from a VDJ recombination model fitted to out-of-frame rearrangements, and those results were checked against IGoR. A later analysis scored TCR-TCR, TCR-HLA and TCR-CMV co-occurrence with hypergeometric tests, applying a repertoire-size bias correction to TCR pairs. To estimate false discovery rates, a later analysis permuted the HLA or CMV assignments 20 times. A later analysis grouped co-occurring TCRs with DBSCAN, adding TCRdist sequence similarity when clustering within HLA-allele-positive subsets. Repertoires with fewer than 30,000 or more than 120,000 public chains were left out of co-occurrence clustering, as were five repertoires with anomalous nucleotide sharing. TCRdb mirrors the immuneACCESS table, restricted to in-frame sequences. Some clones are absent from its copies; in checked studies, under half trace to an unresolved V gene, and the reason for the others is unknown. V and J calls and clone size are copied from that table; D and trimming were computed from the DNA. The sample table lists 150,000 to 200,000 clones, about 65% of them with a count of one. The ten most abundant clones make up around 1.5% of the sample.

As to this clone: Its antigen is unknown. No qualities accompany the bases; no much larger clone lies one base away.

In total, just over 650 healthy bone marrow donors made up the cohort. All cohort members were sampled while nominally healthy, although unrecorded immune exposures were likely present. The donor was CMV seronegative and belonged to the group of several hundred seronegative cohort members. Every donor gave a peripheral blood sample, and the peripheral blood mononuclear cells from that sample were used for TCR beta sequencing. Genomic DNA was extracted from the blood cell samples with the Qiagen DNeasy Blood Extraction Kit. The chain uses TRBV4-1 and TRBJ2-1; 9 bases in the middle match TRBD2. Sequences were obtained from PBMCs. The receptor comes from a girl aged 10 to 17 in good health and CMV-seronegative. The bases read TGCGCCAGCATCGGTAGCGGGGGTTTCTACAATGAGCAGTTCTTC. The encoded protein is CASIGSGGFYNEQFF.